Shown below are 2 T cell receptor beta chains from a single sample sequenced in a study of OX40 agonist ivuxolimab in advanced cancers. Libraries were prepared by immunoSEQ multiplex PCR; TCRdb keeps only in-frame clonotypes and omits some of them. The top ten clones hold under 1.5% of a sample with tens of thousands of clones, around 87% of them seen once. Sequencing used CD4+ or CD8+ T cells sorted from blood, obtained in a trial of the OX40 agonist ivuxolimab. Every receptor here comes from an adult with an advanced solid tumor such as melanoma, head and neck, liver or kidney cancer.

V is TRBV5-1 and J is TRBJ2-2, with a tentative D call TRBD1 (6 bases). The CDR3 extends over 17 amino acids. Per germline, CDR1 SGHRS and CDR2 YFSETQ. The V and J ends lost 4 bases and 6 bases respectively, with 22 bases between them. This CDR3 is CASSPRTDVVHAGELFF. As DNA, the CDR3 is TGCGCCAGCAGCCCGCGGACAGATGTAGTTCACGCCGGGGAGCTGTTTTTT.

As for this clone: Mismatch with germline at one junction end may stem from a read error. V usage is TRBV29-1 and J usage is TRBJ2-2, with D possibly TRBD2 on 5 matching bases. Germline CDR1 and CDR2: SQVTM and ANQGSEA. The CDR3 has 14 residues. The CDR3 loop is CSVEYRLPHRGAVF. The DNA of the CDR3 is TGCAGCGTTGAATACCGGCTACCCCACCGGGGAGCTGTTTTT.